This T cell receptor (beta chain) was recovered during a study of blood T cell repertoires in COVID-19. Study-wide background: There were acute and convalescent COVID-19 samples, and they came from the United States, Italy and Spain. Nucleic acid was either cDNA or gDNA, and it came from T cells, B-cell-depleted T cells, or PBMCs.

As handled by the study authors: The assay estimated nucleated cells by amplifying reference gene primers. TCRdb keeps only in-frame clones here, not all; method: immunoSEQ multiplex PCR. The D gene and trimming were derived from the DNA, and the V and J assignments and clone size from that table. The sample has approximately 100,000 clones, around 75% seen once; the top ten hold approximately 24%. CDR3 length: 15 residues. CDR1 and CDR2 from the germline V gene are SGDLS and YYNGEE. V lost 4 bases to trimming and J lost 0 bases, with 11 bases between them. The chain is built from TRBV9 and TRBJ1-5; TRBD1 is a possible D gene (6 bases). Sequenced sample: peripheral blood. The TCR sequence derives from a man aged 65 to 85 with acute or convalescent COVID-19. The CDR3: CASSLGGHSNQPQHF. The CDR3 DNA follows: TGTGCCAGCAGCCTAGGGGGGCATAGCAATCAGCCCCAGCATTTT.